This TCR beta chain is from a study of regulatory and conventional T cells in RAG deficiency. Findings and limits, study-wide: Shorter CDR3s in all patient subsets; >90% Treg-Tconv overlap in Omenn. These Omenn syndrome Treg sorts may hold peripherally activated cells instead.

This CDR3 comprises 20 residues. V dropped 2 bases and J dropped 0; count of bases not matched to a gene: 16. CDR1 MDHEN and CDR2 SYDVKM come from the germline V gene. Blood CD4+ CD25-low CD127-high conventional T cells supplied the genomic DNA template. This clone showed up just once. Its antigen is currently unknown. Only in-frame clones appear in the TCRdb table, and some are missing; sequencing was by immunoSEQ multiplex PCR. Among around 30,000 clones listed, over 90% were seen once. The sample was also linked to a second study, of regulatory T cells. From that report: The primer mix had 52 TRBV and 13 TRBJ primers. Regulatory T cells showed the strongest V-J pair restriction and V/J gene skewing among patient repertoires.

This receptor was taken from a human donor in good health. The rearrangement joins TRBV28 to TRBJ1-1, with 9 bases fitting TRBD1. Material: CD25- CD4+ T cells sorted from blood. The CDR3 spells CASSLRDRVGIEGLNTEAFF. The CDR3 DNA follows: TGTGCCAGCAGTTTACGGGACAGGGTTGGTATTGAGGGCCTGAACACTGAAGCTTTCTTT.